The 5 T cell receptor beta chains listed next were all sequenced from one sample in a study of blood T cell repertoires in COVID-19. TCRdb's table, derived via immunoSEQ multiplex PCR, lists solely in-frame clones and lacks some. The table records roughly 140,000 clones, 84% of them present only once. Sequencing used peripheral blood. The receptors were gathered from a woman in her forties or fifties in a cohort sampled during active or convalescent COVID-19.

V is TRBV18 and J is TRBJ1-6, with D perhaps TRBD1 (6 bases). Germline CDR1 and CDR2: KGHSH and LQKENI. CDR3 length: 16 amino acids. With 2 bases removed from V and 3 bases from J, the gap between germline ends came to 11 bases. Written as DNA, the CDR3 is TGTGCCAGCTCACCAGGGGAAGGGGGCTATAATTCACCCCTCCACTTT. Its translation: CASSPGEGGYNSPLHF.

The CDR3 spells CAISESRALRNQETQYF. The DNA for the CDR3 is TGTGCCATCAGTGAGTCGAGAGCCCTGCGCAACCAAGAGACCCAGTACTTC. The rearrangement joins TRBV10-3 to TRBJ2-5; D gene ambiguous. This CDR3 is 17 amino acids long. CDR1 and CDR2 (germline): ENHRY, SYGVKD. Trimming took off 0 bases at V and 0 bases at J, with 14 bases between the two ends.

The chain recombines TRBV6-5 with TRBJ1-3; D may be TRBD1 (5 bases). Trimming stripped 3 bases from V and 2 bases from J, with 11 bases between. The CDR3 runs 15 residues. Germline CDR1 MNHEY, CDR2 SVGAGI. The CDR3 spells CASSYQGEPGNTIYF. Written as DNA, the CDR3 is TGTGCCAGCAGTTATCAGGGTGAACCTGGAAACACCATATATTTT.

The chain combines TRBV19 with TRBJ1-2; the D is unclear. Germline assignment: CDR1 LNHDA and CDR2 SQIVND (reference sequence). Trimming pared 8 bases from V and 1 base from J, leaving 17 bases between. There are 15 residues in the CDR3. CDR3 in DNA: TGTGCCAGTGGCGGCGGAGGGCTCATTAACTATGGCTACACCTTC. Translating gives CASGGGGLINYGYTF.

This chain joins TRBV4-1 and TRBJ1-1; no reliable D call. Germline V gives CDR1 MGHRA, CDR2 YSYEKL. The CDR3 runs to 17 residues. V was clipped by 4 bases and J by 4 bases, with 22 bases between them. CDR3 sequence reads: CASSPGGNVLRGTEAFF. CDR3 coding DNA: TGCGCCAGCAGCCCCGGTGGTAACGTATTACGGGGCACTGAAGCTTTCTTT.